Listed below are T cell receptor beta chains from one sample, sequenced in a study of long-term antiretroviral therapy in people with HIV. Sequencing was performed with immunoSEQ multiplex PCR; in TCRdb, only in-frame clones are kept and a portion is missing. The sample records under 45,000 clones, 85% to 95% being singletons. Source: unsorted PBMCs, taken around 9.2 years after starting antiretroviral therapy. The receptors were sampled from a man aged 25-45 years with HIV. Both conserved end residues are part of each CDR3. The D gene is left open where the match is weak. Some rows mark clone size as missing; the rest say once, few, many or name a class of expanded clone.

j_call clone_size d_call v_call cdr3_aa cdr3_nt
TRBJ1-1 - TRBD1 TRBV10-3 CAIRTQGSTEAFF TGTGCCATCAGGACACAGGGGAGCACTGAAGCTTTCTTT
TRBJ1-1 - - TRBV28 CASSSRDTGTEAFF TGTGCCAGCAGCTCCCGGGACACGGGCACTGAAGCTTTCTTT
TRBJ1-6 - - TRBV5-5 CASSLTDRQSSYNSPLHF TGTGCCAGCAGCTTGACCGATCGACAGAGCTCCTATAATTCACCCCTCCACTTT
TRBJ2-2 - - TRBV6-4 CASSVSAGSTGELFF TGTGCCAGCAGTGTAAGCGCCGGGAGCACCGGGGAGCTGTTTTTT
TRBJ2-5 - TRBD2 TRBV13 CASSWRLAGGQETQYF TGTGCCAGCAGCTGGAGGTTAGCGGGGGGCCAAGAGACCCAGTACTTC
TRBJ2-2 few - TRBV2 CASRDDTGPTGELFF TGTGCCAGCAGGGATGATACAGGGCCCACCGGGGAGCTGTTTTTT
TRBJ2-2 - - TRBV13 CASSSRRVLTGELFF TGTGCCAGCAGCTCCCGCAGGGTCCTCACCGGGGAGCTGTTTTTT
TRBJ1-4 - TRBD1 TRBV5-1 CASSLGTGDEKLFF TGCGCCAGCAGCTTGGGGACAGGGGATGAAAAACTGTTTTTT
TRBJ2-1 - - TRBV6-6 CASSYSSNEQFF TGTGCCAGCAGTTACTCGAGCAATGAGCAGTTCTTC
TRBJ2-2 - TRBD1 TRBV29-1 CSVDGTGGFDGELFF TGCAGCGTGGACGGGACAGGGGGCTTCGACGGGGAGCTGTTTTTT
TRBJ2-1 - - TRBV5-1 CASSLGGNNNEQFF TGCGCCAGCAGCTTGGGGGGTAATAACAATGAGCAGTTCTTC
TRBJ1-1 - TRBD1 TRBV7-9 CASSYRQGARGTEAFF TGTGCCAGCAGCTATCGACAGGGGGCTCGGGGAACTGAAGCTTTCTTT
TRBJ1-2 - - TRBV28 CASSRLDSYYGYTF TGTGCCAGCAGTCGCCTAGACAGTTACTATGGCTACACCTTC
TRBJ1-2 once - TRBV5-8 CASRNGGGYYGYTF TGTGCCAGCAGAAACGGCGGGGGGTACTATGGCTACACCTTC
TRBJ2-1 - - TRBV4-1 CASSQEGNEQFF TGCGCCAGCAGCCAAGAAGGGAATGAGCAGTTCTTC
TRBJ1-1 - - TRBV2 CATLATAGTEAFF TGTGCCACCCTAGCGACGGCTGGCACTGAAGCTTTCTTT
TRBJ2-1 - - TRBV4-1 CASSQQGGTGNEQFF TGCGCCAGCAGCCAACAGGGAGGTACGGGCAATGAGCAGTTCTTC
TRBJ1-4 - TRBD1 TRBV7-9 CASHPGQTTTNEKLFF TGTGCCAGCCACCCGGGACAGACAACAACTAATGAAAAACTGTTTTTT
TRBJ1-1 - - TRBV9 CASSFATDGEAFF TGTGCCAGCAGTTTCGCAACTGACGGTGAAGCTTTCTTT
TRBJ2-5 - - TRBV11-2 CASSGKGVDETQYF TGTGCCAGCAGCGGAAAAGGTGTGGATGAGACCCAGTACTTC
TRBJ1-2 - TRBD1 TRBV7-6 CASSQDRDRGGYTF TGTGCCAGCAGTCAAGATCGGGACAGGGGTGGCTACACCTTC
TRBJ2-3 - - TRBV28 CASSQGSRGTQYF TGTGCCAGCAGCCAGGGTTCGCGGGGTACGCAGTATTTT
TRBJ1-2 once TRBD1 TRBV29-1 CSVTGTDNYGYTF TGCAGCGTGACCGGGACAGATAACTATGGCTACACCTTC
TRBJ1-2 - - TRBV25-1 CASSEFGKNPYGYTF TGTGCCAGCAGTGAATTCGGCAAAAACCCCTATGGCTACACCTTC
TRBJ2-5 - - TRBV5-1 CASTIDQETQYF TGCGCCAGCACCATAGACCAAGAGACCCAGTACTTC
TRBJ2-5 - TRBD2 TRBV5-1 CASSLPGGETQYF TGCGCCAGCAGCTTACCGGGGGGGGAGACCCAGTACTTC
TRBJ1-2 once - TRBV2 CASSLTTGSNYGYTF TGTGCCAGCAGCCTCACCACGGGATCTAACTATGGCTACACCTTC
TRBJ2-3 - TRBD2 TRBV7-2 CAIGRAGPTDTQYF TGTGCAATAGGGCGAGCGGGGCCCACAGATACGCAGTATTTT
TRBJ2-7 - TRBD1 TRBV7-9 CASSFTGGGDEQYF TGTGCCAGCAGCTTCACAGGGGGTGGGGACGAGCAGTACTTC
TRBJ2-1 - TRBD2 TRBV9 CASSVQAGGPNEQFF TGTGCCAGCAGCGTCCAAGCGGGGGGGCCTAATGAGCAGTTCTTC
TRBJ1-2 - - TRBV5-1 CASSLEVGSYGYTF TGCGCCAGCAGCTTGGAAGTCGGTAGCTATGGCTACACCTTC
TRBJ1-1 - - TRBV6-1 CASRRGDSMNTEAFF TGTGCCAGCAGGAGAGGTGACAGCATGAACACTGAAGCTTTCTTT
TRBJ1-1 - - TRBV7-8 CASSVSRGSTEAFF TGTGCCAGCAGCGTATCACGGGGGTCCACTGAAGCTTTCTTT
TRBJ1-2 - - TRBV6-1 CASRDTAWGSGYTF TGTGCCAGCAGAGACACCGCCTGGGGCTCTGGCTACACCTTC
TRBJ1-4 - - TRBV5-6 CASSLRFLGDKGEAEKLFF TGTGCCAGCAGCTTGCGGTTTTTGGGGGATAAAGGCGAGGCTGAAAAACTGTTTTTT
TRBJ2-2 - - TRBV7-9 CASSHQVGELFF TGTGCCAGCAGCCACCAAGTCGGGGAGCTGTTTTTT
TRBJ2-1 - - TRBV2 CASSGRTSYNEQFF TGTGCCAGCAGTGGCAGGACATCCTACAATGAGCAGTTCTTC
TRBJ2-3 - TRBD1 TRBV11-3 CASSLTGEGTDTQYF TGTGCCAGCAGCTTGACAGGGGAAGGGACAGATACGCAGTATTTT
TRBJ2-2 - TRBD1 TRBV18 CASSPPGQGSTGELFF TGTGCCAGCTCACCACCGGGACAGGGGTCCACCGGGGAGCTGTTTTTT
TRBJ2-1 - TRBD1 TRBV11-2 CASSLVAGQGASNEQFF TGTGCCAGCAGCTTAGTGGCGGGACAGGGGGCGAGTAATGAGCAGTTCTTC
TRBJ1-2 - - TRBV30 CACSKAGDSGYTF TGTGCCTGTTCGAAGGCGGGGGATAGTGGCTACACCTTC
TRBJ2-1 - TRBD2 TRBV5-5 CASSSPGGESSYNEQFF TGTGCCAGCAGCTCCCCGGGAGGGGAAAGCTCCTACAATGAGCAGTTCTTC
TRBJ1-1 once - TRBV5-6 CASSLGLENTEAFF TGTGCCAGCAGCTTGGGTTTAGAGAACACTGAAGCTTTCTTT